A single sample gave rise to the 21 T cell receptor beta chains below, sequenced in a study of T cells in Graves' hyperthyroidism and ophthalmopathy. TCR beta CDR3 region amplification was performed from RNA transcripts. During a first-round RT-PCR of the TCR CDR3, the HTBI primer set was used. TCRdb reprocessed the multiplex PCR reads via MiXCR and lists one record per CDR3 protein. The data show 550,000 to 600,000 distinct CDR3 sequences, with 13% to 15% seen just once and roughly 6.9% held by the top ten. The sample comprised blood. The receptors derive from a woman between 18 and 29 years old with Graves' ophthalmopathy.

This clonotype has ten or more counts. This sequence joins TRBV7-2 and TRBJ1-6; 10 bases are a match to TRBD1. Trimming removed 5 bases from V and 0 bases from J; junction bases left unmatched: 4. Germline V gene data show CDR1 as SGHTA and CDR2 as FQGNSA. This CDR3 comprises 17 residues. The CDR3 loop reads CASSRTGGNSYNSPLHF. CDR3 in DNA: TGTGCCAGCAGCCGGACAGGGGGTAACTCCTATAATTCACCCCTCCACTTT. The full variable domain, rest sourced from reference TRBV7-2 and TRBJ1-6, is GAGVSQSPSNKVTEKGKDVELRCDPISGHTALYWYRQSLGQGLEFLIYFQGNSAPDKSGLPSDRFSAERTGGSVSTLTIQRTQQEDSAVYLCASSRTGGNSYNSPLHFGNGTRLTVT.

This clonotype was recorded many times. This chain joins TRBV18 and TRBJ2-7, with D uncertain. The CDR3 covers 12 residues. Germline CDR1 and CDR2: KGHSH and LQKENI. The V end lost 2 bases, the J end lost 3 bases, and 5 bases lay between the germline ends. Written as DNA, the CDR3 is TGTGCCAGCTCACCAGGAAACTACGAGCAGTACTTC. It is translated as CASSPGNYEQYF.

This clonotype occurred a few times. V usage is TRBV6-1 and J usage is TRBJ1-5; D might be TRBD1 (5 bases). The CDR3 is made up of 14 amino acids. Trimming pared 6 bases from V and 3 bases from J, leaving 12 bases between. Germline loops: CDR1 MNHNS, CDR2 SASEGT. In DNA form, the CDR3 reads TGTGCCAGCAGACCCGACAGATTCAATCAGCCCCAGCATTTT. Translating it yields CASRPDRFNQPQHF.

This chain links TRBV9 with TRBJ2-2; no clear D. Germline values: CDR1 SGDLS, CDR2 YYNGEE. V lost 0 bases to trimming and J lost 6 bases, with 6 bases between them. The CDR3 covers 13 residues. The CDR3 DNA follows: TGTGCCAGCAGCGTAGTGCGCGCCGGGGAGCTGTTTTTT. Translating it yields CASSVVRAGELFF.

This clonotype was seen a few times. The CDR3 DNA reads as TGTGCCAGCAGCCGATGGAGGACGAAGACATCCAATGAGCAGTTCTTC. It codes for CASSRWRTKTSNEQFF. The V gene is TRBV7-6, the J gene TRBJ2-1; D is perhaps TRBD2 (5 bases). Trimming cost V 5 bases and J 6 bases, with 20 bases left between them. Germline V gene lookup returns CDR1 SGHVS and CDR2 FNYEAQ. This CDR3 contains 16 residues.

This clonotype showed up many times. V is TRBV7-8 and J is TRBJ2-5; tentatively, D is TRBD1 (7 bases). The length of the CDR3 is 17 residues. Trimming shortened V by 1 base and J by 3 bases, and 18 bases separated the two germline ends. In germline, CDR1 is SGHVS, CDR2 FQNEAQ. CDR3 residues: CASSLGLGQRTKETQYF. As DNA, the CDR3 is TGTGCCAGCAGCTTAGGCCTGGGACAGCGGACTAAAGAGACCCAGTACTTC.

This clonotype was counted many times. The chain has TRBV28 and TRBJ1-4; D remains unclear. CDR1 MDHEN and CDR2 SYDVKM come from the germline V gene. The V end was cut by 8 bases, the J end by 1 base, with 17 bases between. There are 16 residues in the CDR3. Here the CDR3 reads CASGPGDRVTNEKLFF. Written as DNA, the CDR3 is TGTGCCAGCGGCCCTGGGGATCGGGTAACTAATGAAAAACTGTTTTTT. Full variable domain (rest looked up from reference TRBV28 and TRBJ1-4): DVKVTQSSRYLVKRTGEKVFLECVQDMDHENMFWYRQDPGLGLRLIYFSYDVKMKEKGDIPEGYSVSREKKERFSLILESASTNQTSMYLCASGPGDRVTNEKLFFGSGTQLSVL.

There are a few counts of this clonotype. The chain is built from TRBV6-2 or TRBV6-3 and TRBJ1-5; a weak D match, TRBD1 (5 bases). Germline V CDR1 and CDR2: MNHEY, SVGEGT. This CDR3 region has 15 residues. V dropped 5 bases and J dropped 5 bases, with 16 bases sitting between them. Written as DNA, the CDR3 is TGTGCCAGCAGTCGGACTTGGGGGGTGGATCAGCCCCAGCATTTT. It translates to CASSRTWGVDQPQHF.

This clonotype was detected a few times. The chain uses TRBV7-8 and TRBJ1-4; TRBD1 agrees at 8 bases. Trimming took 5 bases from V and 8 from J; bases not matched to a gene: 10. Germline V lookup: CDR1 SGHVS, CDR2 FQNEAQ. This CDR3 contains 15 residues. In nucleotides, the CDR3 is TGTGCCAGCAGCCTCGGACAGGGAAGGGTGGAAAAACTGTTTTTT. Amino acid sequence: CASSLGQGRVEKLFF. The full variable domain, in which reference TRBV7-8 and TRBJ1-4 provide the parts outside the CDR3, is GAGVSQSPRYKVAKRGQDVALRCDPISGHVSLFWYQQALGQGPEFLTYFQNEAQLDKSGLPSDRFFAERPEGSVSTLKIQRTQQEDSAVYLCASSLGQGRVEKLFFGSGTQLSVL.

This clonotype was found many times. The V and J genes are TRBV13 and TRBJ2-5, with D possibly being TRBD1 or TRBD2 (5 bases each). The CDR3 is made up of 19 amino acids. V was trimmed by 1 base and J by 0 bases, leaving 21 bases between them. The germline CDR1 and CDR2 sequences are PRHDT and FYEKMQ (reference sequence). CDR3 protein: CASSLAGGRRGDHQETQYF. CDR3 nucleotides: TGTGCCAGCAGCTTAGCTGGGGGACGGCGTGGGGATCACCAAGAGACCCAGTACTTC. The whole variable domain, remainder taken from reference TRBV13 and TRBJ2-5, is AAGVIQSPRHLIKEKRETATLKCYPIPRHDTVYWYQQGPGQDPQFLISFYEKMQSDKGSIPDRFSAQQFSDYHSELNMSSLELGDSALYFCASSLAGGRRGDHQETQYFGPGTRLLVL.

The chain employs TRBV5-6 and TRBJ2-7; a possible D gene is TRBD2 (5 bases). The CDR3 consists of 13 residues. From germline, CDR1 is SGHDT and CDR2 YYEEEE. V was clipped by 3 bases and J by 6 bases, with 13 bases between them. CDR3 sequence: CASSSDLPGEQYF. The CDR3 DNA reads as TGTGCCAGCAGCTCGGACTTGCCAGGCGAGCAGTACTTC.

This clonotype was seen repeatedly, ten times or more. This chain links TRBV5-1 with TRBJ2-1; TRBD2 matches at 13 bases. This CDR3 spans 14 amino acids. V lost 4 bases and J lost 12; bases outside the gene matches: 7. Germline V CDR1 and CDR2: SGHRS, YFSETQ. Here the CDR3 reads CASSMGLAGNTQFF. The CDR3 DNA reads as TGCGCCAGCAGCATGGGACTAGCGGGGAATACGCAGTTCTTC.

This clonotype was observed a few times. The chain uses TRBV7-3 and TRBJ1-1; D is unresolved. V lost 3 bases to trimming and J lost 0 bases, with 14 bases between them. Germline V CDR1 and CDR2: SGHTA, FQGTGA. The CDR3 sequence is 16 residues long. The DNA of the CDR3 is TGTGCCAGCAGCTTGGGCCCCGAAGGCCTGAACACTGAAGCTTTCTTT. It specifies CASSLGPEGLNTEAFF.

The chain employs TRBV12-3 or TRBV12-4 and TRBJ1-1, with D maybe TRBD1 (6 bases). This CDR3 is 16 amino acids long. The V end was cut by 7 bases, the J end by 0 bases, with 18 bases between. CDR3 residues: CASNMRGTIMNTEAFF. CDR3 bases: TGTGCCAGCAATATGAGGGGGACGATTATGAACACTGAAGCTTTCTTT.

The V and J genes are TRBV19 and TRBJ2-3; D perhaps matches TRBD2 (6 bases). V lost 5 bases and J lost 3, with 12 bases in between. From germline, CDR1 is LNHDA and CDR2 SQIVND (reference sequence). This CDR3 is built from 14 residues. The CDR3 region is CASSVRGSTDTQYF. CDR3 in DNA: TGTGCCAGTAGTGTTCGGGGGAGTACAGATACGCAGTATTTT.

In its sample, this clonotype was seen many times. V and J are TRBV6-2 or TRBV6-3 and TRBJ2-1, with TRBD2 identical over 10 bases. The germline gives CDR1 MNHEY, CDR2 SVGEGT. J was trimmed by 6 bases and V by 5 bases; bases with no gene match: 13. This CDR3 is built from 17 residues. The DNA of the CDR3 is TGTGCCAGCAGTAGAACTAGCGGGATGTGGCGGGGCAATGAGCAGTTCTTC. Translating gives CASSRTSGMWRGNEQFF.

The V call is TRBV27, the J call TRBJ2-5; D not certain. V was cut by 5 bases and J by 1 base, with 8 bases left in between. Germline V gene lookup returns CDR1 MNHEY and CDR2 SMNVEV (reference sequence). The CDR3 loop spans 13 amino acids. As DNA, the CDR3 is TGTGCCAGCAGTCCCGTAATCCAAGAGACCCAGTACTTC. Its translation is CASSPVIQETQYF.

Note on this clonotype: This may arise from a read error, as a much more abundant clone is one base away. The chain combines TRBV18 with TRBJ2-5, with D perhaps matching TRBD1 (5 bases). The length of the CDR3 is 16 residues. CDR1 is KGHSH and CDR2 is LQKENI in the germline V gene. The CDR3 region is CVSSLQGAGIQETQYF. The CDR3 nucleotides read TGTGTCAGCTCACTCCAGGGTGCAGGAATTCAAGAGACCCAGTACTTC.

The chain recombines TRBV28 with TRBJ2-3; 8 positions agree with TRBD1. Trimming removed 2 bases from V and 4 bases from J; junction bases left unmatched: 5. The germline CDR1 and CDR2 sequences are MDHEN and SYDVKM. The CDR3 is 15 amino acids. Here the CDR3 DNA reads TGTGCCAGCAGTTTACCAGGGGGCAGGTCAGATACGCAGTATTTT. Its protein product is CASSLPGGRSDTQYF.

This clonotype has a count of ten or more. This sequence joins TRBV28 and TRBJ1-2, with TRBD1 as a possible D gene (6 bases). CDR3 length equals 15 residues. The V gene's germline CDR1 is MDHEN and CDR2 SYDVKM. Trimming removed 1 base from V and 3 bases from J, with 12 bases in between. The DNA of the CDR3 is TGTGCCAGCAGTTTATTCGGGACACATCACTATGGCTACACCTTC. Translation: CASSLFGTHHYGYTF.

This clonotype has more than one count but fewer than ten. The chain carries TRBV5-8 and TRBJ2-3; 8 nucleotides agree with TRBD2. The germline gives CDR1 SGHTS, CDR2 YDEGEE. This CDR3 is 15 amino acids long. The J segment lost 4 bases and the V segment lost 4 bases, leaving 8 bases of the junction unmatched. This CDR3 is CASSSGTRGADTQYF. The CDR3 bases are TGTGCCAGCAGCAGCGGGACTAGGGGGGCAGATACGCAGTATTTT.